The 22 T cell receptor beta chains in this list originate from one sample, sequenced in a study of lymphopenia after photon versus proton radiotherapy. Sequenced by immunoSEQ multiplex PCR; TCRdb stores in-frame clones only, minus some. The data hold roughly 64,000 clones, with roughly 87% observed a single time. Sample: peripheral blood, taken from a patient treated with proton-based radiotherapy. The receptors were gathered from an elderly man with esophageal cancer.

V and J are TRBV15 and TRBJ1-5, with D possibly TRBD1 on 6 matching bases. V was cut by 1 base and J by 7 bases, with 17 bases left in between. The V gene's germline CDR1 is LNHNV and CDR2 YYDKDF (reference sequence). The CDR3 extends over 16 amino acids. CDR3 loop: CATSRVKGGQGQPQHF. The CDR3 region has the DNA TGTGCCACCAGCAGAGTAAAAGGGGGACAAGGACAGCCCCAGCATTTT.

The gene calls are TRBV6-1 and TRBJ1-5; 7 bases align to TRBD1. J gave up 1 base and V 1 base, and 7 bases lay outside the gene matches. The V gene's germline CDR1 is MNHNS and CDR2 SASEGT. The CDR3 loop spans 17 amino acids. As DNA, the CDR3 is TGTGCCAGCAGTGAAGGGGGGACAGCCCGCAGCAATCAGCCCCAGCATTTT. Protein sequence: CASSEGGTARSNQPQHF.

The chain joins TRBV27 to TRBJ1-1; D remains unclear. The CDR3 runs 13 residues. Trimming cost V 1 base and J 4 bases, with 7 bases left between them. Germline V gene lookup returns CDR1 MNHEY and CDR2 SMNVEV (reference sequence). CDR3 in DNA: TGTGCCAGCAGTTTATACGTCGGCACTGAAGCTTTCTTT. This codes for CASSLYVGTEAFF.

This chain connects TRBV7-8 to TRBJ1-2; 11 nucleotides align to TRBD1. The V gene end was trimmed by 5 bases and the J gene end by 7 bases; junction bases not matched to a gene: 12. The germline gives CDR1 SGHVS, CDR2 FQNEAQ. The CDR3 spans 16 residues. Written as DNA, the CDR3 is TGTGCCAGCAGCCTACGGACAGGGGGCGCCGAATCTGGCTACACCTTC. Its translation is CASSLRTGGAESGYTF.

This chain joins TRBV30 and TRBJ1-1; TRBD1 aligns across 8 bases. The CDR3 runs to 14 residues. Germline CDR1 and CDR2: GTSNPN and SVGIG (reference sequence). J was trimmed by 3 bases and V by 4 bases; bases with no gene match: 7. This chain's CDR3 is CAWNPGGLDTEAFF. CDR3 nucleotides: TGTGCCTGGAACCCAGGGGGCTTGGACACTGAAGCTTTCTTT. Looking up the rest from reference TRBV30 and TRBJ1-1 gives the full variable domain: SQTIHQWPATLVQPVGSPLSLECTVEGTSNPNLYWYRQAAGRGLQLLFYSVGIGQISSEVPQNLSASRPQDRQFILSSKKLLLSDSGFYLCAWNPGGLDTEAFFGQGTRLTVV.

This clone appeared a few times. The rearrangement uses TRBV11-2 and TRBJ1-2; possibly TRBD1 for D (5 bases). Germline values: CDR1 SGHAT, CDR2 FQNNGV. With 5 bases removed from V and 4 bases from J, the gap between germline ends came to 17 bases. The CDR3 has 15 amino acids. The CDR3 sequence: CASSPGAGPLYGYTF. CDR3 coding DNA: TGTGCCAGCAGCCCCGGGGCGGGGCCCCTCTATGGCTACACCTTC.

The rearrangement uses TRBV4-2 and TRBJ2-7, with D possibly TRBD2 on 6 matching bases. The CDR3 loop spans 14 amino acids. Trimming shortened V by 4 bases and J by 2 bases, and 12 bases separated the two germline ends. Germline CDR1 LGHNA, CDR2 YNFKEQ. The CDR3 here is CASSPPGLTYEQYF. CDR3 bases: TGTGCCAGCAGCCCGCCGGGACTTACCTACGAGCAGTACTTC.

The chain uses TRBV5-1 and TRBJ2-7; D possibly corresponds to TRBD1 (6 bases). The CDR3 totals 16 residues. V dropped 4 bases and J dropped 4 bases, with 21 bases sitting between them. Germline-derived CDR1 and CDR2 are SGHRS and YFSETQ. This CDR3 is CASSQEGVSQDYEQYF. CDR3 nucleotide sequence: TGCGCCAGCAGCCAAGAGGGGGTTAGTCAAGATTACGAGCAGTACTTC. Full variable domain (rest looked up from reference TRBV5-1 and TRBJ2-7): KAGVTQTPRYLIKTRGQQVTLSCSPISGHRSVSWYQQTPGQGLQFLFEYFSETQRNKGNFPGRFSGRQFSNSRSEMNVSTLELGDSALYLCASSQEGVSQDYEQYFGPGTRLTVT.

J is TRBJ2-3 and V is TRBV5-4, with TRBD2 matching over 13 bases. Germline CDR1 SGHNT, CDR2 YYREEE (reference sequence). Trimming removed 4 bases from V and 2 bases from J; junction bases left unmatched: 10. The CDR3 has 18 amino acids. CDR3 DNA: TGTGCCAGCAGCCTCGGGACTAGCGGGATCTCTCTCACAGATACGCAGTATTTT. Protein: CASSLGTSGISLTDTQYF.

This sequence joins TRBV11-3 and TRBJ1-1, with no clear D. Deletions cut 1 base from V and 4 bases from J, with 13 bases between. This CDR3 comprises 15 residues. Germline V lookup: CDR1 SGHNT, CDR2 YENEEA. CDR3 nucleotides: TGTGCCAGCAGCTTAGGGCACGGCGCCAGCACTGAAGCTTTCTTT. The encoded protein is CASSLGHGASTEAFF.

V and J are TRBV9 and TRBJ2-1; 13 nucleotides match TRBD2. J was trimmed by 0 bases and V by 4 bases; bases with no gene match: 4. This CDR3 region has 17 residues. Germline V gene data show CDR1 as SGDLS and CDR2 as YYNGEE. CDR3 residues: CASSLRTSGSSYNEQFF. CDR3 DNA: TGTGCCAGCAGCCTAAGGACTAGCGGGAGCTCCTACAATGAGCAGTTCTTC.

The chain employs TRBV19 and TRBJ2-2, with D perhaps matching TRBD1 (6 bases). V lost 7 bases, J lost 4 bases, and 13 bases lay in between. Germline CDR1 and CDR2: LNHDA and SQIVND (reference sequence). CDR3 length: 14 amino acids. This CDR3 reads CASNYRVGTGELFF. The CDR3 coding sequence is TGTGCCAGTAATTACAGGGTCGGCACCGGGGAGCTGTTTTTT.

The gene calls are TRBV6-5 and TRBJ2-7, with a possible D match to TRBD2 (6 bases). V was pared by 2 bases and J by 2 bases, with 10 bases between. Germline V gene data show CDR1 as MNHEY and CDR2 as SVGAGI. CDR3 length: 14 residues. CDR3 bases: TGTGCCAGCAGTTACCGGCGGGGCCCCTACGAGCAGTACTTC. This gives the protein CASSYRRGPYEQYF.

The chain employs TRBV11-2 and TRBJ1-3, with TRBD1 as a possible D gene (5 bases). CDR3 length: 16 amino acids. Germline V lookup: CDR1 SGHAT, CDR2 FQNNGV. V was pared by 3 bases and J by 0 bases, with 12 bases between. For the CDR3, the DNA is TGTGCCAGCAGCTTCGCAGGGAGCGGCTCTGGAAACACCATATATTTT. Encoded protein: CASSFAGSGSGNTIYF. Full variable domain (remainder filled in from reference TRBV11-2 and TRBJ1-3): EAGVAQSPRYKIIEKRQSVAFWCNPISGHATLYWYQQILGQGPKLLIQFQNNGVVDDSQLPKDRFSAERLKGVDSTLKIQPAKLEDSAVYLCASSFAGSGSGNTIYFGEGSWLTVV.

J is TRBJ2-5 and V is TRBV9; tentatively, D is TRBD1 (5 bases). V was trimmed by 0 bases and J by 1 base, leaving 10 bases between them. The CDR3 extends over 15 amino acids. Per the germline V gene, CDR1 is SGDLS and CDR2 is YYNGEE. The CDR3 nucleotides read TGTGCCAGCAGCGTAGGGGGCAGGGTCCAAGAGACCCAGTACTTC. Protein sequence: CASSVGGRVQETQYF.

The rearrangement joins TRBV5-1 to TRBJ1-2; 9 bases fit TRBD1. The CDR3 extends over 14 amino acids. CDR1 and CDR2 from the germline V gene are SGHRS and YFSETQ. Trimming at V came to 4 bases and at J to 6 bases, leaving 7 bases not matched to a gene. In DNA, the CDR3 is TGCGCCAGCAGCCCCTCGACAGGGGGTCATGGCTACACCTTC. Translation gives CASSPSTGGHGYTF.

V usage is TRBV11-3 and J usage is TRBJ1-1, with D possibly TRBD1 on 5 matching bases. Per germline, CDR1 SGHNT and CDR2 YENEEA. V was pared by 2 bases and J by 3 bases, with 7 bases between. The CDR3 spans 13 residues. The CDR3 region is CASSLLRDTEAFF. The CDR3 DNA reads as TGTGCCAGCAGCTTACTCAGGGACACTGAAGCTTTCTTT.

The chain links TRBV27 to TRBJ2-7, with D unclear. Germline assignment: CDR1 MNHEY and CDR2 SMNVEV (reference sequence). V was clipped by 8 bases and J by 0 bases, with 11 bases between them. This CDR3 has 13 residues. CDR3 DNA: TGTGCCAGCGGAAGACCCCCCTCCTACGAGCAGTACTTC. It yields the protein CASGRPPSYEQYF.

This chain links TRBV6-5 with TRBJ1-2, with 7 bases identical to TRBD1. Germline V lookup: CDR1 MNHEY, CDR2 SVGAGI. The V gene end was trimmed by 3 bases and the J gene end by 6 bases; junction bases not matched to a gene: 4. CDR3 size: 13 residues. CDR3 in DNA: TGTGCCAGCAGTTATAAGACAGGGAATGGCTACACCTTC. Its protein is CASSYKTGNGYTF.

The J gene is TRBJ1-2, the V gene TRBV6-5; 8 nucleotides line up with TRBD1. CDR1 is MNHEY, CDR2 SVGAGI, per germline. CDR3 length: 14 residues. Losses at the gene ends were 5 bases for V and 4 bases for J; bases not matched to a gene: 6. DNA of the CDR3: TGTGCCAGCAGTACCTCACAGGGGGTCTATGGCTACACCTTC. It encodes CASSTSQGVYGYTF.

V and J are TRBV5-1 and TRBJ1-2; 8 bases align to TRBD1. The CDR3 covers 15 residues. Germline lookup yields CDR1 SGHRS and CDR2 YFSETQ. The trim removed 2 bases at V and 1 base at J, leaving 4 bases unmatched. The CDR3 loop reads CASSLAGGDNYGYTF. The CDR3 bases are TGCGCCAGCAGCTTAGCAGGGGGCGATAACTATGGCTACACCTTC.

This chain uses TRBV4-3 with TRBJ2-7, with 7 positions matching TRBD1. With V trimmed by 3 bases and J by 3 bases, 8 bases remained unmatched. Per the germline V gene, CDR1 is LGHNA and CDR2 is YSLEER. The CDR3 covers 15 residues. DNA for the CDR3: TGCGCCAGCAGCCAGGACAGGTTGGGGCTCTACGAGCAGTACTTC. Translated, it gives CASSQDRLGLYEQYF.